The present T cell receptor (beta chain) was sequenced within a study of blood T cell repertoires in COVID-19. Repertoires were generated with immunoSEQ multiplex PCR, while TCRdb's copy carries only in-frame clones and drops some. Found here are tens of thousands of clones, roughly 95% of them singletons; the top ten hold more than 4%. The sequence was obtained from a human donor with active COVID-19. The donor label of this sample is uncertain. The sequenced material came from peripheral blood.

CDR3 bases: TGTGCCAGCAGCTTGCATCAGGGGCTTAATGAAAAACTGTTTTTT. It encodes CASSLHQGLNEKLFF. The J gene is TRBJ1-4, the V gene TRBV5-5; maybe TRBD1 (6 bases). The V gene lost 1 base and the J gene lost 4 bases, with 11 bases spanning the gap. Germline-derived CDR1 and CDR2 are SGHKS and YYEKEE (reference sequence). The CDR3 is 15 residues long.